This entry describes one T cell receptor beta chain. What it recognizes is unknown. It was with unique molecular identifiers that the TCRbeta library was prepared. TCRdb re-called the PCR reads through MiXCR, storing one row per CDR3 protein. The sample has about 440,000 distinct CDR3 sequences, about 45% seen once. The sample originates from a study of T-cell reconstitution after alpha-beta-depleted transplantation in children. V was clipped by 1 base and J by 6 bases, with 10 bases between them. This CDR3 has 13 residues. Germline loops: CDR1 LGHNA, CDR2 YNFKEQ. Study observations and caveats: Approximately two months post-transplant, alpha-beta T cells reportedly originated from several hundred expanded graft clones. Newly generated T cells supplied most T-cell counts and diversity one year post-transplant. Recipient T cells and thymic progenitors that survived were the source of the high TCRbeta diversity seen at day 60 in some patients.

The sequencing used PBMCs, collected before TCRalphabeta/CD19-depleted stem cell transplant. The V call is TRBV4-2, the J call TRBJ2-7, with D unresolved. The TCR originated in a girl aged 2 to 10 with aplastic anemia, due to receive a stem cell transplant. The CDR3 loop reads CASSQALATEQYF. The CDR3 coding sequence is TGTGCCAGCAGCCAAGCGCTTGCGACCGAGCAGTACTTC.